The 8 T cell receptor beta chains below all came from one sample that was sequenced in a study of cytomegalovirus exposure and HLA in healthy donors. 60 Vbeta and 13 Jbeta primers were used in PCR. Libraries were prepared by immunoSEQ multiplex PCR; TCRdb keeps only in-frame clonotypes and omits some of them. This table holds approximately 140,000 clones, 70% to 85% found once. What was sequenced was PBMCs. The source is a boy under 18 in good health and CMV-seronegative.

This chain joins TRBV7-7 and TRBJ2-5; tentative D call: TRBD2 (6 bases). CDR3 length equals 14 residues. Germline V lookup: CDR1 SSHAT, CDR2 FNYEAQ (reference sequence). V was cut by 5 bases and J by 2 bases, with 12 bases left in between. The CDR3 loop reads CASSPAGLQETQYF. In nucleotides, the CDR3 is TGTGCCAGCAGCCCCGCCGGACTACAAGAGACCCAGTACTTC.

The rearrangement joins TRBV30 to TRBJ2-7; 11 positions agree with TRBD2. The CDR3 consists of 13 residues. The trim removed 8 bases at V and 3 bases at J, leaving 6 bases unmatched. CDR1 GTSNPN and CDR2 SVGIG come from the germline V gene (reference sequence). The CDR3 DNA follows: TGTGCCGGAAGGCTAGCGGGAGGCTACGAGCAGTACTTC. Protein: CAGRLAGGYEQYF.

This chain joins TRBV19 and TRBJ1-2; 10 bases align to TRBD1. Germline V gives CDR1 LNHDA, CDR2 SQIVND (reference sequence). This CDR3 comprises 16 residues. Germline trimming cut 5 bases from V and 4 bases from J; bases unmatched to any gene: 10. In DNA form, the CDR3 reads TGTGCCAGTAGTGGTCAGACAGGGGGCATTGCCTATGGCTACACCTTC. This codes for CASSGQTGGIAYGYTF. Full variable domain (outside the CDR3, taken from reference TRBV19 and TRBJ1-2): DGGITQSPKYLFRKEGQNVTLSCEQNLNHDAMYWYRQDPGQGLRLIYYSQIVNDFQKGDIAEGYSVSREKKESFPLTVTSAQKNPTAFYLCASSGQTGGIAYGYTFGSGTRLTVV.

As to this clone: A read error may produce the germline difference seen at one junction end. The J gene is TRBJ2-1, the V gene TRBV30; TRBD2 aligns across 10 bases. Germline V gives CDR1 GTSNPN, CDR2 SVGIG (reference sequence). The CDR3 length is 14 residues. The CDR3 loop is CAWSHGLAEPQQVF. The CDR3 DNA sequence: TGTGCCTGGAGCCACGGACTAGCGGAGCCCCAGCAGGTCTTC.

The chain recombines TRBV28 with TRBJ1-2; 10 nucleotides line up with TRBD1. Germline-derived CDR1 and CDR2 are MDHEN and SYDVKM. The CDR3 extends over 14 amino acids. The V gene end was trimmed by 6 bases and the J gene end by 5 bases; junction bases not matched to a gene: 6. The CDR3 sequence: CASRTGDRGYGYTF. Here the CDR3 DNA reads TGTGCCAGCAGAACCGGGGACAGGGGATATGGCTACACCTTC.

The CDR3 spells CASSVPRGREQFF. CDR3 bases: TGTGCCAGCAGTGTCCCCAGGGGGCGTGAGCAGTTCTTC. The chain couples TRBV25-1 to TRBJ2-1, with 8 bases matching TRBD1. The germline CDR1 and CDR2 sequences are MGHDK and SYGVNS. The CDR3 totals 13 residues. V lost 4 bases to trimming and J lost 9 bases; unmatched junction nucleotides: 5.

This clone has a single count. The chain has TRBV15 and TRBJ2-3, with 11 nucleotides matching TRBD2. From germline, CDR1 is LNHNV and CDR2 YYDKDF (reference sequence). V shed 3 bases, J shed 2 bases, and the junction held 7 bases outside the gene matches. This CDR3 comprises 17 residues. DNA for the CDR3: TGTGCCACCAGCAGGTCAGGGACTAGCGGACCCACAGATACGCAGTATTTT. It yields the protein CATSRSGTSGPTDTQYF.

This clone was seen only a few times. The rearrangement uses TRBV5-8 and TRBJ1-1, with TRBD1 as a possible D gene (6 bases). Looked up from germline, CDR1 is SGHTS and CDR2 is YDEGEE. V lost 4 bases, J lost 4 bases, and 11 bases lay in between. The CDR3 is 13 amino acids. The CDR3 here is CASSPGGLTEAFF. In DNA form, the CDR3 reads TGTGCCAGCAGCCCGGGGGGCCTCACTGAAGCTTTCTTT.